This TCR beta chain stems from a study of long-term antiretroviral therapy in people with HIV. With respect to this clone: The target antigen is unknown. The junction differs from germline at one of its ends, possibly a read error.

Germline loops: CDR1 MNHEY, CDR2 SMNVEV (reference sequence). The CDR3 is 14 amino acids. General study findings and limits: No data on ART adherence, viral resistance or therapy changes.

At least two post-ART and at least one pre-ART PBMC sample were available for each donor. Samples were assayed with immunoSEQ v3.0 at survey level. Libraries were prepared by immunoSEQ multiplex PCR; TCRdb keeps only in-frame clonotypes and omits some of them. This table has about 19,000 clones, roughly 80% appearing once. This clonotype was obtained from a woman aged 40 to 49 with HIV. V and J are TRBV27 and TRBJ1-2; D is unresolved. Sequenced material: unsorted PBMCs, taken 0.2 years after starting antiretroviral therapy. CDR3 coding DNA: TGTGCCAGCAGGACCCCGGGTTTAAACTATGACTACACCTTC. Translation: CASRTPGLNYDYTF.